Listed below are T cell receptor beta chains from one sample, sequenced in a study of T cell responses to AZD1222 COVID-19 vaccine. Clones were sequenced by immunoSEQ multiplex PCR, and TCRdb holds only the in-frame ones, with some missing. The profile shows about 100,000 clones, approximately 90% of them singletons. Sample: peripheral blood, taken 28 days after the second AZD1222 dose. These receptors originate from an adult who received the AZD1222 COVID-19 vaccine. Both conserved end residues are part of each CDR3. The size entry is marked missing in some rows and otherwise reads once, few, many or a size class.

V,size,CDR3
TRBV5-5,-,CASIQTGGYTEAFF
TRBV7-2,-,CASSFGSGSNQPQHF
TRBV2,once,CASITGAGSPLHF
TRBV18,-,CASSPPGLADYEQYF
TRBV19,-,CASSTIAGGNTGELFF
TRBV9,-,CASSVGSTGPGNTIYF
TRBV2,-,CASMKGSGGNQPQHF
TRBV7-2,-,CASSLALSPLHF
TRBV30,once,CALDRGRSAPLHF
TRBV6-4,-,CASSASNQPQHF
TRBV7-3,once,CASSFFPGQGAPGANVLTF
TRBV30,-,CARGRINYGYTF
TRBV5-4,-,CASSAFARRGTNEQFF
TRBV5-6,-,CASSPSTGFTGELFF
TRBV6-1,-,CASSDWQSAGNTIYF
TRBV20-1,-,CSATFGQIQYF
TRBV2,once,CASSPGLAESYEQYF
TRBV5-1,once,CASSVNRGSHEKLFF
TRBV6-5,-,CASSPSIEAFF
TRBV12-3/TRBV12-4,-,CASSFRAEAFF
TRBV12-3/TRBV12-4,-,CASGSSQDEKLFF
TRBV30,-,CAWSLTGGNQPQHF
TRBV7-3,-,CASSDGQNTEAFF
TRBV2,-,CASRKDGYEQYF
TRBV4-2,-,CASSQDTGVVDGYTF
TRBV20-1,-,CSASRTPAPGNEQFF
TRBV5-6,-,CASSLPPETQYF
TRBV15,few,CATSGQTNEKLFF
TRBV19,-,CASGRTGDMNKVAFF
TRBV13,-,CASSKTGVAAAFF
TRBV2,-,CASTGTGGTEAFF
TRBV6-5,-,CASRLGGDYGYTF
TRBV18,-,CASSPGQGYTEAFF
TRBV28,-,CASSPGQEPGHLPGEQYF
TRBV30,-,CAWNLWTGGYYGYTF
TRBV19,-,CASSQIAGGPSDTQYF
TRBV9,-,CASSVAPGTGELFF
TRBV6-2/TRBV6-3,few,CASSTGTGRTGELFF
TRBV5-1,few,CASSPAGLATSYNEQFF
TRBV11-2,-,CASSFAPGSEAFF
TRBV29-1,-,CSVVLVRGSYEQYF
TRBV19,-,CASSTSGVSYRNEQFF
TRBV18,-,CASSPGPQEYNSPLHF
TRBV28,-,CASSPAEGGAPNEQFF
TRBV6-5,-,CASSYRQSNQPQHF
TRBV7-8,-,CASSLVGANTEAFF
TRBV2,-,CASSEELGQQETQYF
TRBV3-1/TRBV3-2,once,CASSQVLAPGTEAFF
TRBV5-1,-,CASSPRGQGETQYF
TRBV5-1,-,CASSLVASGQNIQYF
TRBV3-1/TRBV3-2,-,CASSQLPSGGAETGELFF
TRBV11-2,-,CASSLAGSLYNSPLHF
TRBV6-6,-,CASSYSELMNQPQHF
TRBV7-2,once,CASSLVASGEVTDTQYF
TRBV7-2,-,CASGGAGVTYEQYF